A single sample gave rise to the 13 T cell receptor beta chains below, sequenced in a study of blood T cell repertoires in COVID-19. Profiling relied on immunoSEQ multiplex PCR, and the TCRdb table lists in-frame clones only, not all of them. The sample includes 350,000 to 400,000 clones, 85% to 90% seen only once; the top ten take around 1.7%. The sequencing sample was made of PBMCs or T cells enriched from blood (not recorded which). Every receptor here comes from a woman aged 25 to 39 who had recovered from COVID-19.

The gene calls are TRBV9 and TRBJ2-1, with 8 bases fitting TRBD2. CDR3 size: 14 residues. Per the germline V gene, CDR1 is SGDLS and CDR2 is YYNGEE. Germline trimming cut 0 bases from V and 10 bases from J; bases unmatched to any gene: 6. The CDR3 spells CASSVGSLAGEQFF. In nucleotides, the CDR3 is TGTGCCAGCAGCGTAGGGAGCTTAGCGGGGGAGCAGTTCTTC. The full variable domain, completed using reference TRBV9 and TRBJ2-1, is DSGVTQTPKHLITATGQRVTLRCSPRSGDLSVYWYQQSLDQGLQFLIQYYNGEERAKGNILERFSAQQFPDLHSELNLSSLELGDSALYFCASSVGSLAGEQFFGPGTRLTVL.

This rearrangement joins TRBV6-5 to TRBJ1-6; D not resolved. This CDR3 has 13 amino acids. Germline V gene lookup returns CDR1 MNHEY and CDR2 SVGAGI. The V gene lost 0 bases and the J gene lost 8 bases, with 5 bases spanning the gap. CDR3 coding DNA: TGTGCCAGCAGTTACTCAAGAGATTCACCCCTCCACTTT. Encoded protein: CASSYSRDSPLHF.

J is TRBJ2-2 and V is TRBV6-5; 8 nucleotides align to TRBD1. The CDR3 is made up of 14 amino acids. The ends lost 4 bases at V and 5 bases at J; junction bases unmatched: 3. Germline V gene sequence: CDR1 MNHEY, CDR2 SVGAGI. The CDR3 loop is CASSWDRRTGELFF. CDR3 DNA sequence: TGTGCCAGCAGTTGGGACAGGCGAACCGGGGAGCTGTTTTTT.

CDR3 DNA sequence: TGTGCCAGCAGACGGGGACAGGAGAACACTGAAGCTTTCTTT. Translation: CASRRGQENTEAFF. The V call is TRBV5-6, the J call TRBJ1-1; 8 bases align to TRBD1. J lost 1 base, V lost 5 bases, and 4 bases had no gene match. This CDR3 region has 14 residues. The germline V gene has CDR1 SGHDT and CDR2 YYEEEE. The full variable domain, its missing parts supplied by reference TRBV5-6 and TRBJ1-1, is DAGVTQSPTHLIKTRGQQVTLRCSPKSGHDTVSWYQQALGQGPQFIFQYYEEEERQRGNFPDRFSGHQFPNYSSELNVNALLLGDSALYLCASRRGQENTEAFFGQGTRLTVV.

The rearrangement joins TRBV28 to TRBJ1-2, with 7 bases lining up with TRBD1. Per the germline V gene, CDR1 is MDHEN and CDR2 is SYDVKM. With V trimmed by 7 bases and J by 2 bases, 4 bases remained unmatched. CDR3 length equals 13 residues. CDR3 in DNA: TGTGCCAGCAACATACAGGGGAACTATGGCTACACCTTC. Protein product: CASNIQGNYGYTF.

In this sample, this clone turned up once. The chain recombines TRBV9 with TRBJ2-1, with 11 bases aligning to TRBD2. After removal of 6 bases from V and 6 bases from J, the junction contained 11 bases not matched to a gene. The CDR3 sequence is 16 residues long. CDR1 and CDR2 from the germline V gene are SGDLS and YYNGEE. The CDR3 loop is CASTHERLAGFNEQFF. DNA of the CDR3: TGTGCCAGCACCCACGAGAGACTAGCGGGATTCAATGAGCAGTTCTTC.

V gene TRBV5-1 combines with J gene TRBJ1-4; TRBD1 matches 7 bases. The V gene's germline CDR1 is SGHRS and CDR2 YFSETQ. The J segment lost 8 bases and the V segment lost 4 bases, leaving 14 bases of the junction unmatched. This CDR3 region has 16 residues. Written as DNA, the CDR3 is TGCGCCAGCAGCATGACTACAGGGGTAGAATTGGAAAAACTGTTTTTT. As protein: CASSMTTGVELEKLFF.

The chain couples TRBV6-5 to TRBJ2-2; maybe TRBD1 (6 bases). The germline V gene has CDR1 MNHEY and CDR2 SVGAGI. Trimming pared 5 bases from V and 7 bases from J, leaving 8 bases between. The CDR3 is 12 residues long. The CDR3 nucleotides are TGTGCCAGCAGTACAGGGTTCGGGGAGCTGTTTTTT. It yields the protein CASSTGFGELFF.

The gene calls are TRBV6-5 and TRBJ2-2; D is uncertain. Trimming took 6 bases from V and 0 from J, leaving 2 bases between them. Germline CDR1 and CDR2: MNHEY and SVGAGI. This CDR3 is 12 amino acids long. The chain's CDR3 is CASSSNTGELFF. DNA of the CDR3: TGTGCCAGCAGCTCGAACACCGGGGAGCTGTTTTTT.

V usage is TRBV5-1 and J usage is TRBJ1-1; TRBD1 matches at 7 bases. This CDR3 comprises 15 residues. Germline assignment: CDR1 SGHRS and CDR2 YFSETQ. The V and J ends lost 0 bases and 1 base, in that order; junction bases with no gene match: 3. In DNA, the CDR3 is TGCGCCAGCAGCTTGGGGACAGGCTCGAACACTGAAGCTTTCTTT. Encoded protein: CASSLGTGSNTEAFF.

Concerning this clone itself: Other nucleotide sequences in the sample specify the same CDR3. The V and J genes are TRBV19 and TRBJ1-5, with TRBD1 matching 7 bases. There are 12 residues in the CDR3. After removal of 9 bases from V and 6 bases from J, the junction contained 5 bases not matched to a gene. The germline V gene has CDR1 LNHDA and CDR2 SQIVND (reference sequence). CDR3 sequence: CASRQGGQPQHF. The CDR3 DNA reads as TGTGCCAGCCGACAGGGCGGTCAGCCCCAGCATTTT. Full variable domain (remainder filled in from reference TRBV19 and TRBJ1-5): DGGITQSPKYLFRKEGQNVTLSCEQNLNHDAMYWYRQDPGQGLRLIYYSQIVNDFQKGDIAEGYSVSREKKESFPLTVTSAQKNPTAFYLCASRQGGQPQHFGDGTRLSIL.

The rearrangement joins TRBV28 to TRBJ2-3; 10 nucleotides agree with TRBD2. The V and J ends lost 8 bases and 8 bases, in that order; junction bases with no gene match: 19. The CDR3 is made up of 17 amino acids. Germline loops: CDR1 MDHEN, CDR2 SYDVKM. The CDR3 sequence: CASHLTASGSLAGTQYF. DNA for the CDR3: TGTGCCAGCCACCTCACGGCTAGCGGGAGTTTAGCGGGTACGCAGTATTTT.

The chain recombines TRBV19 with TRBJ2-1; perhaps TRBD2 as D (7 bases). The CDR3 is 15 residues long. V gave up 8 bases and J gave up 0 bases, with 14 bases separating them. Germline loops: CDR1 LNHDA, CDR2 SQIVND (reference sequence). The chain's CDR3 is CASGGAGSSYNEQFF. In nucleotides, the CDR3 is TGTGCCAGTGGGGGGGCGGGAAGCTCCTACAATGAGCAGTTCTTC. Supplemented by reference TRBV19 and TRBJ2-1, the full variable domain reads DGGITQSPKYLFRKEGQNVTLSCEQNLNHDAMYWYRQDPGQGLRLIYYSQIVNDFQKGDIAEGYSVSREKKESFPLTVTSAQKNPTAFYLCASGGAGSSYNEQFFGPGTRLTVL.